This TCR beta chain derives from a study of blood T cell repertoires in COVID-19. Overall study context: The samples span acute and convalescent COVID-19 from the United States, Italy and Spain. PBMCs, B-cell-depleted T cells, or T cells provided the cDNA or gDNA that made up the material.

Per the study methods: Using reference gene primer amplification, nucleated cell counts were estimated. TCRdb keeps only in-frame clones here, not all; method: immunoSEQ multiplex PCR. V and J calls and clone size are those listed in that table; D and trimming were worked out from the DNA. The data hold about 230,000 clones, with approximately 89% observed a single time. This CDR3 is built from 17 residues. Trimming removed 2 bases from V and 2 bases from J; junction bases left unmatched: 10. From germline, CDR1 is SGHTA and CDR2 FQGNSA. Clinical history as reported by participants underpinned cohort assignment.

The rearrangement links TRBV7-2 to TRBJ2-3, with 7 bases that match TRBD2. Material for sequencing was PBMCs or T cells enriched from blood (not recorded which). The clonotype comes from a middle-aged woman with acute COVID-19. As DNA, the CDR3 is TGTGCCAGCAGCTTAAGGGCCAAGCGGGGTTACACAGATACGCAGTATTTT. Translation: CASSLRAKRGYTDTQYF.